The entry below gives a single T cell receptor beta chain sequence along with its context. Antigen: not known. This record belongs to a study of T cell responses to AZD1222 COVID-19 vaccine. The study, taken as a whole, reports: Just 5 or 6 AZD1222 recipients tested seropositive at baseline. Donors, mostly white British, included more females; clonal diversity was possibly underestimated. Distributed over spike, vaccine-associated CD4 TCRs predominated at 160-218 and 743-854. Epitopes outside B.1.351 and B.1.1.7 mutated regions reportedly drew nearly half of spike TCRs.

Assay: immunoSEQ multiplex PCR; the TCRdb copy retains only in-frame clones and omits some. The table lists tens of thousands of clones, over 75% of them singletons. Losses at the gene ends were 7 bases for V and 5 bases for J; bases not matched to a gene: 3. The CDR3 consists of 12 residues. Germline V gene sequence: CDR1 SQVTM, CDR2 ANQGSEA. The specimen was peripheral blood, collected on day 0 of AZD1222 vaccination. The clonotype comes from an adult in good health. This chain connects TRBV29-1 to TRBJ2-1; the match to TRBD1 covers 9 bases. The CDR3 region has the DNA TGCAGCGCCGGGACAGGGAACAATGAGCAGTTCTTC. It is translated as CSAGTGNNEQFF.